Below, 23 T cell receptor beta chains from the same sample are listed, as sequenced in a study of blood T cells in healthy people across ages. Primed by a sample-barcoded 5' primer and a J-beta primer mix, a second PCR proceeded for about 6 to 11 cycles. TCRdb re-derived calls from the 5' RACE reads in MiXCR, one entry per CDR3 protein. The sample lists approximately 800,000 distinct CDR3 sequences; 20% to 25% were seen once. The data also belong to a second study, concerning T cells of mothers and their children.

The sample taken for sequencing was blood. These receptors originate from a boy younger than 18 in good health.

The J gene is TRBJ1-6, the V gene TRBV3-1; TRBD1 might be the D (5 bases). CDR3 size: 12 residues. CDR1 is LGHDT and CDR2 is YNNKEL in the germline V gene (reference sequence). V was clipped by 2 bases and J by 9 bases, with 5 bases between them. CDR3 coding DNA: TGTGCCAGCAGCCAAAGGGGTTCACCCCTCCACTTT. Protein product: CASSQRGSPLHF.

In its sample, this clonotype was seen many times. The V gene is TRBV6-6, the J gene TRBJ2-1; TRBD1 is a possible D gene (5 bases). The CDR3 is 15 amino acids. Germline V lookup: CDR1 MNHNY, CDR2 SVGAGI (reference sequence). V lost 6 bases to trimming and J lost 5 bases, with 17 bases between them. The CDR3 loop is CASRRKVDSHNEQFF. The CDR3, as DNA: TGTGCCAGCAGGCGGAAGGTCGACAGCCACAATGAGCAGTTCTTC.

This clonotype was recorded only once. The chain is built from TRBV6-2 or TRBV6-3 and TRBJ2-7, with D possibly called TRBD1 or TRBD2 (5 bases each). The CDR3 loop spans 12 amino acids. Trimming shortened V by 10 bases and J by 2 bases, and 12 bases separated the two germline ends. Germline CDR1 and CDR2: MNHEY and SVGEGT. The CDR3 DNA is TGTGCCATACGGGACCCGACCTACGAGCAGTACTTC. Amino acids: CAIRDPTYEQYF.

The chain couples TRBV16 to TRBJ2-1; weak D call: TRBD1 (5 bases). This CDR3 region has 17 residues. In germline, CDR1 is KGHSY, CDR2 FQNENV. V was shortened by 1 base and J by 0 bases, with 13 bases between the two germline ends. The CDR3 nucleotides read TGTGCCAGCAGCCAATTAGCAGGGCTTAGCTCCTACAATGAGCAGTTCTTC. This codes for CASSQLAGLSSYNEQFF.

In its sample, this clonotype was seen many times. The chain carries TRBV12-3 or TRBV12-4 and TRBJ2-2, with D unresolved. The CDR3 has 13 residues. Trimming shortened V by 8 bases and J by 0 bases, and 7 bases separated the two germline ends. As DNA, the CDR3 is TGTGCCAGCCGTGGCCCGAACACCGGGGAGCTGTTTTTT. The encoded protein is CASRGPNTGELFF.

This clonotype turned up a few times. The chain couples TRBV4-1 to TRBJ2-7; no clear D. Germline CDR1 is MGHRA and CDR2 is YSYEKL. The CDR3 is made up of 13 amino acids. Trimming removed 1 base at V and 5 bases at J, with 9 bases between. The CDR3 DNA reads TGCGCCAGCAGCCAAGGGCCATTCAACGAGCAGTACTTC. As protein: CASSQGPFNEQYF.

The genes are TRBV15 and TRBJ1-4; D is uncertain. V lost 0 bases to trimming and J lost 4 bases, with 9 bases between them. The CDR3 runs to 15 residues. Per the germline V gene, CDR1 is LNHNV and CDR2 is YYDKDF (reference sequence). In DNA form, the CDR3 reads TGTGCCACCAGCAGAGAAAGATTCGTTAATGAAAAACTGTTTTTT. It is translated as CATSRERFVNEKLFF.

In its sample, this clonotype was seen a few times. This rearrangement joins TRBV28 to TRBJ2-1; 8 nucleotides agree with TRBD2. The CDR3 contains 17 residues. The J segment lost 6 bases and the V segment lost 3 bases, leaving 13 bases of the junction unmatched. In germline, CDR1 is MDHEN, CDR2 SYDVKM. This chain's CDR3 is CASSFAPRSGGPNEQFF. The CDR3 region has the DNA TGTGCCAGCAGTTTCGCCCCACGGAGCGGGGGACCCAATGAGCAGTTCTTC.

This clonotype has a handful of counts. J is TRBJ2-3 and V is TRBV9, with D perhaps matching TRBD2 (6 bases). This CDR3 contains 17 residues. V lost 0 bases to trimming and J lost 1 base, with 15 bases between them. Germline V CDR1 and CDR2: SGDLS, YYNGEE. The CDR3 region has the DNA TGTGCCAGCAGCGTAGCTCTTGGCGGGGATGGCACAGATACGCAGTATTTT. Its translation: CASSVALGGDGTDTQYF. The whole variable domain, filled in from reference TRBV9 and TRBJ2-3, reads DSGVTQTPKHLITATGQRVTLRCSPRSGDLSVYWYQQSLDQGLQFLIQYYNGEERAKGNILERFSAQQFPDLHSELNLSSLELGDSALYFCASSVALGGDGTDTQYFGPGTRLTVL.

The chain has TRBV6-5 and TRBJ2-5; tentatively, D is TRBD1 or TRBD2 (5 bases each). Germline CDR1 is MNHEY and CDR2 is SVGAGI. This CDR3 comprises 16 residues. Trimming cost V 6 bases and J 4 bases, with 21 bases left between them. In DNA, the CDR3 is TGTGCCAGCAGGTCCTCTACGGGACCCCTCGGAGAGACCCAGTACTTC. The encoded protein is CASRSSTGPLGETQYF.

The chain recombines TRBV9 with TRBJ2-7; D uncertain. Germline CDR1 is SGDLS and CDR2 is YYNGEE. The CDR3 covers 11 residues. The V gene lost 3 bases and the J gene lost 7 bases, with 8 bases spanning the gap. CDR3 protein: CASSGPVEQYF. CDR3 nucleotide sequence: TGTGCCAGCAGCGGGCCTGTGGAGCAGTACTTC.

The genes are TRBV7-2 and TRBJ1-5; D uncertain. The CDR3 extends over 15 amino acids. Germline assignment: CDR1 SGHTA and CDR2 FQGNSA. Trimming pared 1 base from V and 1 base from J, leaving 8 bases between. As DNA, the CDR3 is TGTGCCAGCAGCTTAGGGTCCAGAAGCAATCAGCCCCAGCATTTT. It translates to CASSLGSRSNQPQHF.

This clonotype was counted ten times or more. The chain has TRBV29-1 and TRBJ2-1, with no clear D. The J call may be wrong; the DNA end is better matched by TRBJ2-7. This CDR3 region has 12 residues. The V gene's germline CDR1 is SQVTM and CDR2 ANQGSEA. The CDR3, as DNA: TGCAGCGTTGTAGGTGGGGCCTACGAGCAGTACTTC. Its protein product is CSVVGGAYEQYF.

This clonotype was seen a few times. The rearrangement joins TRBV6-6 to TRBJ2-6, with TRBD1 as a possible D gene (6 bases). CDR1 and CDR2 (germline): MNHNY, SVGAGI (reference sequence). The CDR3 has 13 residues. V was pared by 11 bases and J by 1 base, with 9 bases between. The CDR3 DNA is TGTGCCTGCACAGGGTCTGGGGCCAACGTCCTGACTTTC. This codes for CACTGSGANVLTF.

This clonotype occurred a few times. The rearrangement joins TRBV7-3 to TRBJ2-5, with D tentatively TRBD1 or TRBD2 (5 bases each). The CDR3 runs 15 residues. V was clipped by 3 bases and J by 4 bases, with 15 bases between them. Germline V gene data show CDR1 as SGHTA and CDR2 as FQGTGA. CDR3 sequence reads: CASSLSRGTGETQYF. As DNA, the CDR3 is TGTGCCAGCAGCTTGTCCCGGGGCACGGGAGAGACCCAGTACTTC.

The gene calls are TRBV7-9 and TRBJ2-1; 9 nucleotides line up with TRBD2. CDR1 is SEHNR and CDR2 is FQNEAQ in the germline V gene (reference sequence). The CDR3 length is 15 residues. V trimming: 5 bases; J trimming: 8 bases; junction bases outside the gene matches: 10. The DNA for the CDR3 is TGTGCCAGCAGCGACGGGACTAGCTGGCCGCATGAGCAGTTCTTC. Encoded protein: CASSDGTSWPHEQFF.

The rearrangement joins TRBV12-3 or TRBV12-4 to TRBJ2-5; D unresolved. The CDR3 totals 14 residues. V lost 6 bases, J lost 1 base, and 12 bases lay in between. CDR3 in amino acids: CASSKQRLQETQYF. The DNA for the CDR3 is TGTGCCAGCAGCAAACAGCGCCTCCAAGAGACCCAGTACTTC.

The chain recombines TRBV30 with TRBJ1-2; D is undetermined. The germline V gene has CDR1 GTSNPN and CDR2 SVGIG (reference sequence). The CDR3 runs to 14 residues. V lost 0 bases to trimming and J lost 4 bases, with 12 bases between them. The chain's CDR3 is CAWSVHLGGYGYTF. The CDR3 DNA follows: TGTGCCTGGAGTGTACACCTCGGCGGCTATGGCTACACCTTC.

This clonotype was counted between two and nine times. The chain has TRBV7-2 and TRBJ2-5; maybe TRBD1 (6 bases). The end of the DNA fits TRBJ2-7 better, so the J call may be wrong. This CDR3 spans 14 amino acids. Per germline, CDR1 SGHTA and CDR2 FQGNSA. The DNA for the CDR3 is TGTGCCAGCAGCTTACTGTGGGGGCCCAACGAGCAGTACTTC. Translation: CASSLLWGPNEQYF.

This clonotype was counted only a few times. The chain has TRBV28 and TRBJ1-6, with D perhaps matching TRBD1 (5 bases). CDR3 length equals 15 residues. Germline assignment: CDR1 MDHEN and CDR2 SYDVKM. The germline V and J ends were trimmed by 4 bases and 1 base, with 8 bases remaining between them. As DNA, the CDR3 is TGTGCCAGCAGTTCTCAGGGTTCCTATAATTCACCCCTCCACTTT. This encodes CASSSQGSYNSPLHF.

This clonotype occurred a few times. The rearrangement uses TRBV4-1 and TRBJ2-1, with D unclear. CDR1 MGHRA and CDR2 YSYEKL come from the germline V gene. The CDR3 runs 16 residues. The V gene lost 3 bases and the J gene lost 0 bases, with 12 bases spanning the gap. The CDR3 loop reads CASSQVDIISYNEQFF. The CDR3, as DNA: TGCGCCAGCAGCCAGGTAGACATCATCTCCTACAATGAGCAGTTCTTC.

The sample holds a few counts of this clonotype. The chain recombines TRBV4-1 with TRBJ1-4, with D unresolved. Germline V gene data show CDR1 as MGHRA and CDR2 as YSYEKL. This CDR3 region has 15 residues. Trimming took 4 bases from V and 5 from J, leaving 14 bases between them. The CDR3 DNA sequence: TGCGCCAGCAGCCCTCCAGGAGGCGCAAATGAAAAACTGTTTTTT. Protein sequence: CASSPPGGANEKLFF.

This chain links TRBV3-1 with TRBJ1-1; D is undetermined. V gave up 0 bases and J gave up 6 bases, with 11 bases separating them. CDR1 and CDR2 from the germline V gene are LGHDT and YNNKEL (reference sequence). The CDR3 is 14 amino acids. The CDR3 DNA is TGTGCCAGCAGCCAAGACTTTTTATTATCTGAAGCTTTCTTT. As protein: CASSQDFLLSEAFF.